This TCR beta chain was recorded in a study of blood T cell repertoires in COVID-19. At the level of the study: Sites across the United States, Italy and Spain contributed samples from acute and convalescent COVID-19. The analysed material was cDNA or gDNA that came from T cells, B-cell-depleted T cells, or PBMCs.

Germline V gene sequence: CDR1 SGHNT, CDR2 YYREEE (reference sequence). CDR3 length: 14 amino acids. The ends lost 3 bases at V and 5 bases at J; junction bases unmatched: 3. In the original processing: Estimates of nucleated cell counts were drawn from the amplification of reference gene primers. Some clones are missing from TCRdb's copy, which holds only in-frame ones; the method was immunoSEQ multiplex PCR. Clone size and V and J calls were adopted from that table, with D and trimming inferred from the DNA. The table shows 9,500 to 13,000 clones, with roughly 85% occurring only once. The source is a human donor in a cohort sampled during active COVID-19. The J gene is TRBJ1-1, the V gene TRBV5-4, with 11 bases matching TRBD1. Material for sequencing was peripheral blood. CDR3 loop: CASSSGQGATEAFF. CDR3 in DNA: TGTGCCAGCAGCTCCGGACAGGGGGCGACTGAAGCTTTCTTT. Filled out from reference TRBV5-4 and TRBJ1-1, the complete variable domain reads ETGVTQSPTHLIKTRGQQVTLRCSSQSGHNTVSWYQQALGQGPQFIFQYYREEENGRGNFPPRFSGLQFPNYSSELNVNALELDDSALYLCASSSGQGATEAFFGQGTRLTVV.